This T cell receptor beta chain was sequenced in a study of blood T cells in healthy people across ages. This clonotype was recorded many times. A second roughly 7 to 12 cycle PCR used barcoded and J-beta primers. TCRdb redid the calling of the 5' RACE reads with MiXCR, one entry per CDR3 protein. The sample records some 750,000 distinct CDR3 sequences, 20% to 25% being singletons. Germline lookup yields CDR1 SNHLY and CDR2 FYNNEI. CDR3 length: 14 amino acids. Germline trimming cut 6 bases from V and 4 bases from J; bases unmatched to any gene: 2. The V gene is TRBV2, the J gene TRBJ2-1, with 11 bases identical to TRBD2. The clonotype was recovered from a man aged 65-85 years in good health. The sequencing input was blood. The CDR3 sequence: CASRGTSGYNEQFF. In nucleotides, the CDR3 is TGTGCCAGCAGGGGGACTAGCGGTTACAATGAGCAGTTCTTC.